These 18 T cell receptor beta chains originate from one sample sequenced in a study of molecular identifiers for immune sequencing clone quantification. Via MiXCR, TCRdb re-called the PCR reads, giving one row per CDR3 protein. The sample holds 65,000 to 70,000 distinct CDR3 sequences, around a sixth seen once. Sequenced material: naive CD8+ T cells from blood, with Jurkat cell RNA spiked in. Subset denoted: FACS-sorted CD8+CD4-CCR7+CD45RA+ naive T cells. The origin of the receptors is a human donor in good health. Some libraries in this study had Jurkat cell RNA spiked in.

This clonotype was detected ten times or more. The chain is built from TRBV29-1 and TRBJ2-7, with a possible D match to TRBD1 (6 bases). The germline V gene has CDR1 SQVTM and CDR2 ANQGSEA. Trimming shortened V by 4 bases and J by 5 bases, and 6 bases separated the two germline ends. This CDR3 region has 10 residues. CDR3 in amino acids: CSVAGDEQYF. The DNA for the CDR3 is TGCAGCGTTGCAGGGGACGAGCAGTACTTC.

This clonotype was seen at least ten times. The chain links TRBV7-6 to TRBJ1-3; D is undetermined. This CDR3 has 15 residues. Germline CDR1 is SGHVS and CDR2 is FNYEAQ. Trimming left V 1 base short and J 1 base short, with 8 bases between. The CDR3 coding sequence is TGTGCCAGCAGCTTAGTGGGCGGATCTGGAAACACCATATATTTT. It is translated as CASSLVGGSGNTIYF.

Note on this clonotype: A much more abundant neighbour one base away suggests this may be a read error. The CDR3 nucleotides are TGCGGTGCTAGGAGGACTAGCGCCTACGAGCAGTACTTC. Its translation: CGARRTSAYEQYF. The rearrangement uses TRBV20-1 and TRBJ2-7, with 9 bases matching TRBD2. The CDR3 consists of 13 residues. Germline CDR1 and CDR2: DFQATT and SNEGSKA (reference sequence).

This clonotype was picked up many times. J is TRBJ2-7 and V is TRBV7-9; D not certain. Germline V lookup: CDR1 SEHNR, CDR2 FQNEAQ (reference sequence). The V gene lost 3 bases and the J gene lost 2 bases, with 8 bases spanning the gap. The CDR3 length is 13 residues. For the CDR3, the DNA is TGTGCCAGCAGCTTTATAGGTACCTACGAGCAGTACTTC. Translating gives CASSFIGTYEQYF.

In the case of this clonotype: This may be a read error: a much more frequent sequence differs by one nucleotide. The gene calls are TRBV30 and TRBJ2-2; possibly TRBD2 for D (5 bases). Germline CDR1 reads GTSNPN; CDR2 reads SVGIG (reference sequence). The CDR3 consists of 12 residues. The CDR3 DNA follows: TGTGCCTGGACCGAGAGCACCGGGGAGCCGTTTTTT. Translating gives CAWTESTGEPFF.

This clonotype has a count of ten or more. The DNA of the CDR3 is TGTGCCAGCAGTTCGCCGGGCACTGAAGCTTTCTTT. Amino acid sequence: CASSSPGTEAFF. This chain links TRBV12-3 or TRBV12-4 with TRBJ1-1, with D unresolved. The V and J ends lost 4 bases and 4 bases respectively, with 7 bases between them. The length of the CDR3 is 12 residues.

This clonotype occurred once. Given a much more abundant clone one base away, this may be a read error. This chain links TRBV12-3 or TRBV12-4 with TRBJ2-7, with TRBD2 matching 10 bases. CDR3 length equals 18 residues. V shed 1 base, J shed 0 bases, and the junction held 9 bases outside the gene matches. In DNA form, the CDR3 reads TGTGCCAGCAGTTTAGTCACTAGCGGGATACCCCGCTCCTACGAGCAGTACTTC. Protein: CASSLVTSGIPRSYEQYF.

The chain has TRBV7-9 and TRBJ2-7, with D possibly being TRBD2 (5 bases). The CDR3 spans 12 residues. Per the germline V gene, CDR1 is SEHNR and CDR2 is FQNEAQ (reference sequence). Deletions cut 7 bases from V and 4 bases from J, with 11 bases between. The CDR3 nucleotides read TGTGCCAGCACCTCCCGGGGATACGAGCAGTACTTC. This codes for CASTSRGYEQYF.

By share, this clonotype ranks as medium-sized. The chain has TRBV29-1 and TRBJ2-6, with D possibly matching TRBD1 (6 bases). The germline V and J ends were trimmed by 1 base and 1 base, with 14 bases remaining between them. This CDR3 is 17 amino acids long. Per the germline V gene, CDR1 is SQVTM and CDR2 is ANQGSEA. CDR3 amino acids: CSVEGPQGSSGANVLTF. In nucleotides, the CDR3 is TGCAGCGTTGAAGGCCCACAGGGAAGTTCTGGGGCCAACGTCCTGACTTTC.

In regard to this clonotype: A much more abundant neighbour one base away suggests this may be a read error. This chain's CDR3 is CASSFAGEQFF. CDR3 DNA sequence: TGTGCCAGCAGCTTCGCCGGTGAGCAGTTCTTC. The genes are TRBV7-9 and TRBJ2-1; no definite D call. The V gene lost 3 bases and the J gene lost 9 bases, with 6 bases spanning the gap. Germline V CDR1 and CDR2: SEHNR, FQNEAQ (reference sequence). The CDR3 totals 11 residues.

This clonotype showed up many times. V gene TRBV7-6 combines with J gene TRBJ2-1; D is undetermined. The V gene lost 3 bases and the J gene lost 10 bases, with 13 bases spanning the gap. Germline V gene lookup returns CDR1 SGHVS and CDR2 FNYEAQ. The CDR3 spans 13 residues. The CDR3 here is CASSFAQSGEQFF. For the CDR3, the DNA is TGTGCCAGCAGCTTTGCTCAGAGTGGAGAGCAGTTCTTC. The variable domain in full, completed from reference TRBV7-6 and TRBJ2-1, reads GAGVSQSPRYKVTKRGQDVALRCDPISGHVSLYWYRQALGQGPEFLTYFNYEAQQDKSGLPNDRFSAERPEGSISTLTIQRTEQRDSAMYRCASSFAQSGEQFFGPGTRLTVL.

A note on this clonotype: This may be a read error, as it is one base from a much larger clone. The chain has TRBV28 and TRBJ1-3, with D maybe TRBD1 (5 bases). CDR1 is MDHEN and CDR2 is SYDVKM in the germline V gene. Trimming took 6 bases from V and 5 from J, leaving 17 bases between them. This CDR3 region has 15 residues. The CDR3: CASSPQGGGRNTIYF. The CDR3 coding sequence is TGTGCCAGCAGCCCCCAGGGAGGAGGTAGAAACACCATATATTTT.

As regards this clonotype: Germline is not matched at one junction end, which may reflect a read error. The J gene is TRBJ2-2, the V gene TRBV24-1, with D hard to call. This CDR3 is built from 15 residues. Germline V CDR1 and CDR2: KGHDR, SFDVKD. CDR3: CAASGHDANTGELFF. The CDR3 region has the DNA TGTGCCGCCAGTGGCCATGACGCGAACACCGGGGAGCTGTTTTTT.

In this sample, this clonotype turned up many times. This rearrangement joins TRBV13 to TRBJ1-6, with D possibly being TRBD1 (5 bases). V was pared by 5 bases and J by 6 bases, with 20 bases between. This CDR3 is built from 17 residues. Germline V gives CDR1 PRHDT, CDR2 FYEKMQ (reference sequence). The CDR3 region is CASSPPAPGAGNSPLHF. The CDR3, as DNA: TGTGCCAGCAGCCCGCCCGCTCCTGGGGCCGGTAATTCACCCCTCCACTTT. Complete variable domain (other parts from reference TRBV13 and TRBJ1-6): AAGVIQSPRHLIKEKRETATLKCYPIPRHDTVYWYQQGPGQDPQFLISFYEKMQSDKGSIPDRFSAQQFSDYHSELNMSSLELGDSALYFCASSPPAPGAGNSPLHFGNGTRLTVT.

Only a few counts were recorded for this clonotype. The CDR3 sequence: CASSFLGRAGTYEQYF. Written as DNA, the CDR3 is TGTGCCAGCAGCTTTCTTGGACGGGCCGGAACCTACGAGCAGTACTTC. V is TRBV7-9 and J is TRBJ2-7; D gene uncertain. Trimming took 3 bases from V and 2 from J, leaving 17 bases between them. The CDR3 runs 16 residues. The germline gives CDR1 SEHNR, CDR2 FQNEAQ (reference sequence).

The chain couples TRBV6-5 to TRBJ2-7, with 12 bases fitting TRBD2. From germline, CDR1 is MNHEY and CDR2 SVGAGI. V shed 5 bases, J shed 3 bases, and the junction held 14 bases outside the gene matches. The CDR3 runs to 18 residues. CDR3 coding DNA: TGTGCCAGCAGTCGTGGGCTAGCGGGAGGGGGTGGGATCTACGAGCAGTACTTC. It codes for CASSRGLAGGGGIYEQYF.

This clonotype was found a few times. The chain uses TRBV11-2 and TRBJ2-7; D is unresolved. Germline assignment: CDR1 SGHAT and CDR2 FQNNGV. The CDR3 has 11 amino acids. Trimming left V 1 base short and J 6 bases short, with 4 bases between. DNA of the CDR3: TGTGCCAGCAGCTTAGGGCTCGAGCAGTACTTC. It yields the protein CASSLGLEQYF.

In regard to this clonotype: A much bigger clone sits one base away, suggesting this may be a read error. The chain employs TRBV7-9 and TRBJ1-2; tentative D call: TRBD1 (5 bases). The CDR3 has 13 residues. The ends were cut back, 5 bases at V and 2 bases at J, with 9 bases in the middle. Germline V lookup: CDR1 SEHNR, CDR2 FQNEAQ (reference sequence). The CDR3: CASSATANYGYTF. CDR3 in DNA: TGTGCCAGCAGCGCGACAGCAAACTATGGCTACACCTTC.